This T cell receptor beta chain was recovered during a study of T cell responses to AZD1222 COVID-19 vaccine. Study-wide points: Among spike-specific TCRs, nearly half reportedly target unmutated variant regions. Among vaccine-associated CD4 TCRs, coverage spanned spike, with dominance at 160-218 and 743-854. The donors showed a predominance of white British ancestry and of females, with possible underestimation of clonal diversity. Spike-specific TCR breadth and depth went up after people got two AZD1222 doses.

The CDR3 extends over 16 amino acids. V was shortened by 2 bases and J by 7 bases, with 18 bases between the two germline ends. Germline values: CDR1 SGDLS, CDR2 YYNGEE. The table came from immunoSEQ multiplex PCR; TCRdb's copy has only in-frame clones and leaves some out. The sample lists roughly 150,000 clones, just over 90% seen once, with over 1% in the top ten. With regard to this clone: The antigen is not known.

The sequencing here drew on peripheral blood, taken 28 days after the second AZD1222 dose. The chain carries TRBV9 and TRBJ1-4; tentative D call: TRBD1 (5 bases). The clonotype originates from an adult who received the AZD1222 COVID-19 vaccine. The CDR3 sequence: CASSVSQGGALEKLFF. The CDR3 DNA reads TGTGCCAGCAGCGTCTCCCAGGGAGGGGCACTTGAAAAACTGTTTTTT.